Only a few counts were recorded for the clone carrying this T cell receptor (beta chain). Its antigen is as yet unknown. The CDR3 is 15 amino acids. V was cut by 5 bases and J by 5 bases, with 19 bases left in between. Germline CDR1 reads LNHDA; CDR2 reads SQIVND (reference sequence). These data originate in a study of shared clonotypes between healthy human individuals. Study-level information: Every donor yielded three CD4 naive, three CD4 memory, two CD8 naive and one CD8 memory plate.

Measured with immunoSEQ multiplex PCR; TCRdb has only the in-frame clones, and not every one. In the table there are about 300,000 clones, roughly 70% of which are singletons. Study observations and caveats: Across four donors, naive CD4 shared 5% to 6%, naive CD8 around 3.5%, memory CD4 roughly 2.4%, memory CD8 approximately 0.4%.

The rearrangement joins TRBV19 to TRBJ2-7, with a possible D match to TRBD1 (6 bases). Sample: memory CD4+ T cells sorted from blood. The sample's subset: CD45RA-negative fraction. This TCR was recovered from a man aged 25 to 40 in good health. The CDR3 is CASSAVQGARNEQYF. CDR3 DNA: TGTGCCAGTAGTGCAGTACAGGGAGCAAGGAACGAGCAGTACTTC.